The 29 T cell receptor beta chains below were found in one sample sequenced in a study of OX40 agonist ivuxolimab in advanced cancers. Sequencing was performed with immunoSEQ multiplex PCR; in TCRdb, only in-frame clones are kept and a portion is missing. The repertoire has about 98,000 clones, around 85% of them found once; the top ten carry about 0.82%. The sequencing used CD4+ or CD8+ T cells sorted from blood, collected in a trial of the OX40 agonist ivuxolimab. These receptors all come from an adult with an advanced solid tumor such as melanoma, head and neck, liver or kidney cancer.

This rearrangement joins TRBV5-1 to TRBJ2-1, with D possibly matching TRBD1 (5 bases). This CDR3 comprises 15 residues. Germline CDR1 reads SGHRS; CDR2 reads YFSETQ. Trimming left V 1 base short and J 6 bases short, with 14 bases between. The CDR3: CASSLYSGALNEQFF. In DNA form, the CDR3 reads TGCGCCAGCAGCTTGTATTCTGGGGCACTCAATGAGCAGTTCTTC.

V gene TRBV27 combines with J gene TRBJ1-6, with 9 bases matching TRBD1. Germline V gene data show CDR1 as MNHEY and CDR2 as SMNVEV (reference sequence). Trimming cost V 6 bases and J 3 bases; bases outside gene matches: 12. This CDR3 has 18 residues. The CDR3 loop is CASSRGPGQGLYNSPLHF. CDR3 nucleotides: TGTGCCAGCAGCCGAGGACCGGGACAGGGACTCTATAATTCACCCCTCCACTTT.

The V call is TRBV10-1, the J call TRBJ2-1, with TRBD1 matching over 7 bases. The V segment lost 4 bases and the J segment 0 bases; nucleotides outside the gene matches: 3. Germline V gives CDR1 WNHNN, CDR2 SYGVQD (reference sequence). The CDR3 has 15 amino acids. The CDR3 loop is CASSAGDSSYNEQFF. CDR3 nucleotides: TGCGCCAGCAGTGCAGGGGACAGCTCCTACAATGAGCAGTTCTTC.

To note about this clone: At one end the junction does not follow the germline gene, possibly because of a read error. The CDR3 here is CSAEESLGNIQYF. Here the CDR3 DNA reads TGCAGCGCTGAAGAGTCGTTGGGAAACATTCAGTACTTC. The genes are TRBV29-1 and TRBJ2-4; D remains ambiguous. The CDR3 runs to 13 residues. CDR1 SQVTM and CDR2 ANQGSEA come from the germline V gene.

The chain joins TRBV6-1 to TRBJ2-2, with TRBD1 as a possible D gene (6 bases). Per germline, CDR1 MNHNS and CDR2 SASEGT. The CDR3 sequence is 14 residues long. Trimming stripped 5 bases from V and 1 base from J, with 8 bases between. The CDR3 loop is CASSNRENTGELFF. CDR3 DNA sequence: TGTGCCAGCAGTAACAGGGAGAACACCGGGGAGCTGTTTTTT.

Turning to this clone: Other DNA sequences in this sample translate to the same CDR3. The CDR3 loop reads CASSVGGSSGNTIYF. CDR3 coding DNA: TGTGCCAGCAGCGTCGGGGGGTCCTCTGGAAACACCATATATTTT. J is TRBJ1-3 and V is TRBV9; the D gene is possibly TRBD1 (5 bases). CDR1 and CDR2 from the germline V gene are SGDLS and YYNGEE. This CDR3 is built from 15 residues. V lost 2 bases and J lost 0, with 9 bases in between.

The V and J genes are TRBV6-5 and TRBJ1-1; D gene ambiguous. Germline CDR1 reads MNHEY; CDR2 reads SVGAGI. The CDR3 runs 13 residues. Deletions cut 6 bases from V and 2 bases from J, with 10 bases between. The CDR3 loop reads CASSREVNTEAFF. The CDR3 coding sequence is TGTGCCAGCAGCCGCGAAGTTAACACTGAAGCTTTCTTT.

CDR3 DNA: TGCGCCAGCAGCCCAGGACAGGGGGCTTTTCAAGAGACCCAGTACTTC. Its translation: CASSPGQGAFQETQYF. The chain has TRBV4-1 and TRBJ2-5; TRBD1 matches at 11 bases. There are 16 residues in the CDR3. CDR1 is MGHRA, CDR2 YSYEKL, per germline. The trim removed 4 bases at V and 2 bases at J, leaving 6 bases unmatched.

The chain is built from TRBV30 and TRBJ2-2; D is uncertain. Germline CDR1 and CDR2: GTSNPN and SVGIG (reference sequence). The CDR3 covers 14 residues. V was cut by 1 base and J by 1 base, with 7 bases left in between. Here the CDR3 DNA reads TGTGCCTGGAGTGGGACCGAGAACACCGGGGAGCTGTTTTTT. Translation gives CAWSGTENTGELFF. Full variable domain (outside the CDR3, taken from reference TRBV30 and TRBJ2-2): SQTIHQWPATLVQPVGSPLSLECTVEGTSNPNLYWYRQAAGRGLQLLFYSVGIGQISSEVPQNLSASRPQDRQFILSSKKLLLSDSGFYLCAWSGTENTGELFFGEGSRLTVL.

This sequence joins TRBV5-1 and TRBJ1-6; TRBD1 agrees at 8 bases. Germline-derived CDR1 and CDR2 are SGHRS and YFSETQ. The CDR3 consists of 15 residues. The ends lost 1 base at V and 6 bases at J; junction bases unmatched: 3. DNA for the CDR3: TGCGCCAGCAGCTTGTTGCAGGGGGCTAATTCACCCCTCCACTTT. It encodes CASSLLQGANSPLHF.

The rearrangement joins TRBV9 to TRBJ1-3; possibly TRBD1 for D (5 bases). This CDR3 has 14 residues. Per the germline V gene, CDR1 is SGDLS and CDR2 is YYNGEE. V lost 5 bases and J 0 bases, leaving 9 bases between the germline ends. This CDR3 is CASSLTDSGNTIYF. The CDR3 coding sequence is TGTGCCAGCAGTTTGACAGACTCTGGAAACACCATATATTTT.

The rearrangement uses TRBV19 and TRBJ2-1; 9 nucleotides match TRBD1. The CDR3 has 17 amino acids. The ends lost 5 bases at V and 4 bases at J; junction bases unmatched: 12. Germline CDR1 reads LNHDA; CDR2 reads SQIVND (reference sequence). CDR3 amino acids: CASSAPVGQGVYNEQFF. The CDR3 DNA reads TGTGCCAGTAGTGCCCCAGTGGGACAGGGAGTGTACAATGAGCAGTTCTTC.

The V gene is TRBV19, the J gene TRBJ1-1; D uncertain. The germline gives CDR1 LNHDA, CDR2 SQIVND (reference sequence). Trimming stripped 0 bases from V and 1 base from J, with 12 bases between. This CDR3 region has 16 residues. The CDR3 region has the DNA TGTGCCAGTAGTATAGATCGGTGGGGTAGGAACACTGAAGCTTTCTTT. It is translated as CASSIDRWGRNTEAFF.

The chain joins TRBV29-1 to TRBJ2-2, with no clear D. The germline gives CDR1 SQVTM, CDR2 ANQGSEA. V gave up 7 bases and J gave up 1 base, with 7 bases separating them. The CDR3 length is 12 residues. CDR3 sequence (DNA): TGCAGCGCAGAGGAGAACACCGGGGAGCTGTTTTTT. The encoded protein is CSAEENTGELFF.

This clone was seen only a few times. J is TRBJ2-1 and V is TRBV7-9; D ambiguous. CDR3 size: 17 residues. From germline, CDR1 is SEHNR and CDR2 FQNEAQ (reference sequence). V was pared by 5 bases and J by 0 bases, with 17 bases between. This CDR3 reads CASSPLRTSGSYNEQFF. The CDR3 region has the DNA TGTGCCAGCAGCCCACTAAGGACCTCCGGCTCCTACAATGAGCAGTTCTTC.

This clone was found once. The J gene is TRBJ1-2, the V gene TRBV2, with a possible D match to TRBD1 (6 bases). The CDR3 is 13 residues long. Per the germline V gene, CDR1 is SNHLY and CDR2 is FYNNEI. V lost 8 bases, J lost 4 bases, and 14 bases lay in between. CDR3: CASGRGPRYGYTF. The CDR3 nucleotides read TGTGCCAGCGGACGGGGGCCCCGCTATGGCTACACCTTC.

The chain's CDR3 is CASSVGGTGAINRGYTF. CDR3 sequence (DNA): TGTGCCAGCAGCGTAGGGGGGACAGGGGCTATTAACCGTGGCTACACCTTC. The chain carries TRBV7-2 and TRBJ1-2; 10 bases are a match to TRBD1. Germline CDR1 SGHTA, CDR2 FQGNSA. With V trimmed by 5 bases and J by 7 bases, 16 bases remained unmatched. The CDR3 covers 17 residues.

The genes are TRBV29-1 and TRBJ1-2; D is ambiguous. The CDR3 sequence is 14 residues long. From germline, CDR1 is SQVTM and CDR2 ANQGSEA. Trimming cost V 7 bases and J 4 bases, with 19 bases left between them. The CDR3 region has the DNA TGCAGCGCCGTAACGTTGGCCAAGCCCTATGGCTACACCTTC. It encodes CSAVTLAKPYGYTF.

This sequence joins TRBV6-5 and TRBJ1-2; 9 positions agree with TRBD1. Germline values: CDR1 MNHEY, CDR2 SVGAGI. The V gene end was trimmed by 0 bases and the J gene end by 4 bases; junction bases not matched to a gene: 6. The CDR3 covers 16 residues. CDR3 loop: CASSYSRTGGGYGYTF. The DNA of the CDR3 is TGTGCCAGCAGTTACTCGAGAACAGGGGGCGGCTATGGCTACACCTTC.

V and J are TRBV6-5 and TRBJ1-1; a possible D gene is TRBD1 (5 bases). Trimming took 0 bases from V and 0 from J, leaving 8 bases between them. Per the germline V gene, CDR1 is MNHEY and CDR2 is SVGAGI. This CDR3 is built from 15 residues. Here the CDR3 reads CASSYSRGLNTEAFF. In DNA, the CDR3 is TGTGCCAGCAGTTACTCGAGGGGCCTGAACACTGAAGCTTTCTTT.

The rearrangement joins TRBV28 to TRBJ1-1; no clear D. Germline loops: CDR1 MDHEN, CDR2 SYDVKM. This CDR3 comprises 13 residues. Trimming pared 5 bases from V and 3 bases from J, leaving 10 bases between. The DNA for the CDR3 is TGTGCCAGCAGTCCCTCGAGTTACACTGAAGCTTTCTTT. Translated: CASSPSSYTEAFF.

The J gene is TRBJ1-5, the V gene TRBV20-1; D is undetermined. Germline values: CDR1 DFQATT, CDR2 SNEGSKA (reference sequence). Trimming took off 7 bases at V and 0 bases at J, with 4 bases between the two ends. The CDR3 loop spans 11 amino acids. The CDR3 region has the DNA TGCAGTGAAAATAGCAATCAGCCCCAGCATTTT. This gives the protein CSENSNQPQHF.

J is TRBJ2-1 and V is TRBV19, with D hard to call. The CDR3 length is 16 residues. Trimming took off 2 bases at V and 3 bases at J, with 14 bases between the two ends. Germline CDR1 LNHDA, CDR2 SQIVND (reference sequence). CDR3 amino acids: CASSIMGLTYYNEQFF. The CDR3, as DNA: TGTGCCAGTAGTATAATGGGTCTAACTTACTACAATGAGCAGTTCTTC.

The rearrangement uses TRBV28 and TRBJ2-2; TRBD1 agrees at 7 bases. J was trimmed by 0 bases and V by 3 bases; bases with no gene match: 13. The CDR3 length is 19 residues. Germline V lookup: CDR1 MDHEN, CDR2 SYDVKM. The CDR3 spells CASSFIPVAGTANTGELFF. CDR3 sequence (DNA): TGTGCCAGCAGTTTCATACCCGTGGCCGGGACAGCGAACACCGGGGAGCTGTTTTTT. The full variable domain, rest sourced from reference TRBV28 and TRBJ2-2, is DVKVTQSSRYLVKRTGEKVFLECVQDMDHENMFWYRQDPGLGLRLIYFSYDVKMKEKGDIPEGYSVSREKKERFSLILESASTNQTSMYLCASSFIPVAGTANTGELFFGEGSRLTVL.

The gene calls are TRBV7-6 and TRBJ1-2; D is undetermined. V shed 5 bases and J shed 4 bases, with 8 bases lying between them. This CDR3 has 12 residues. Germline CDR1 and CDR2: SGHVS and FNYEAQ. The CDR3: CASSPAGYGYTF. As DNA, the CDR3 is TGTGCCAGCAGCCCCGCCGGCTATGGCTACACCTTC.

The rearrangement joins TRBV4-1 to TRBJ2-3, with D uncertain. Trimming removed 1 base at V and 9 bases at J, with 11 bases between. Germline V gives CDR1 MGHRA, CDR2 YSYEKL. This CDR3 contains 13 residues. The DNA for the CDR3 is TGCGCCAGCAGCCAAGTAAGCGAAGTCACGCAGTATTTT. It encodes CASSQVSEVTQYF.

This clone was seen a single time. The rearrangement uses TRBV7-9 and TRBJ2-7; either TRBD1 or TRBD2 may supply D (6 bases each). CDR3 length: 16 residues. Germline V gene lookup returns CDR1 SEHNR and CDR2 FQNEAQ (reference sequence). The V end lost 3 bases, the J end lost 0 bases, and 15 bases lay between the germline ends. CDR3 in DNA: TGTGCCAGCAGCTTCCTGTCCAGGGGACTCTCCTACGAGCAGTACTTC. Amino acid sequence: CASSFLSRGLSYEQYF.

This sequence joins TRBV7-9 and TRBJ1-2; no clear D. V was pared by 5 bases and J by 7 bases, with 26 bases between. Germline V gene data show CDR1 as SEHNR and CDR2 as FQNEAQ (reference sequence). The CDR3 has 17 amino acids. In DNA form, the CDR3 reads TGTGCCAGCAGCCCCACTATTCTTTTGGCCAACCGTCCTGGCTACACCTTC. Translation: CASSPTILLANRPGYTF.

This clone was observed a handful of times. The chain employs TRBV30 and TRBJ1-6; D is uncertain. Germline V lookup: CDR1 GTSNPN, CDR2 SVGIG (reference sequence). Deletions cut 0 bases from V and 9 bases from J, with 6 bases between. This CDR3 has 12 amino acids. CDR3 nucleotide sequence: TGTGCCTGGAGTGTAAATGGTTCACCCCTCCACTTT. Translating it yields CAWSVNGSPLHF.